Listed here are 26 T cell receptor beta chains from one sample, sequenced in a study of Graves' ophthalmopathy and Graves' hyperthyroidism. RNA transcripts yielded amplified TCR beta CDR3 regions. Second-round multiplex PCR followed a first-round RT-PCR using HTBI primers. One entry per CDR3 protein, called by TCRdb with MiXCR from the multiplex PCR reads. The table includes over 500,000 distinct CDR3 sequences, about a fifth detected once. Sequenced sample: peripheral blood. The receptors come from a woman in her late teens or twenties with stable Graves' hyperthyroidism. Some clones in this sample may be carry-over from other donors' samples.

This clonotype was picked up many times. The rearrangement joins TRBV27 to TRBJ2-2; 8 bases agree with TRBD2. The CDR3 has 14 residues. V dropped 5 bases and J dropped 6; count of bases not matched to a gene: 5. CDR1 is MNHEY, CDR2 SMNVEV, per germline (reference sequence). CDR3 protein: CASSLGLGSGELFF. In DNA form, the CDR3 reads TGTGCCAGCAGTCTGGGACTAGGGTCCGGGGAGCTGTTTTTT.

This clonotype was counted only a few times. The rearrangement links TRBV4-3 to TRBJ1-2; D is unclear. Trimming removed 1 base at V and 3 bases at J, with 9 bases between. Germline V CDR1 and CDR2: LGHNA, YSLEER. The CDR3 consists of 14 residues. The CDR3 loop reads CASSQVSGYYGYTF. In DNA form, the CDR3 reads TGCGCCAGCAGCCAAGTCTCCGGGTACTATGGCTACACCTTC.

The genes are TRBV6-1 and TRBJ1-1; D not resolved. The CDR3 covers 12 residues. Germline lookup yields CDR1 MNHNS and CDR2 SASEGT. V lost 6 bases, J lost 7 bases, and 12 bases lay in between. As DNA, the CDR3 is TGTGCCAGCAGCCCAGGACGGAATGAAGCTTTCTTT. This gives the protein CASSPGRNEAFF.

The rearrangement joins TRBV20-1 to TRBJ1-5; a possible D gene is TRBD1 (6 bases). Germline V CDR1 and CDR2: DFQATT, SNEGSKA (reference sequence). CDR3 length: 18 residues. V dropped 3 bases and J dropped 3 bases, with 24 bases sitting between them. DNA of the CDR3: TGCAGTGCTAGGAATCTGGGACAAAAGGGAACCGACAATCAGCCCCAGCATTTT. This gives the protein CSARNLGQKGTDNQPQHF.

This clonotype was counted a few times. This chain uses TRBV11-2 with TRBJ2-2, with 8 bases that match TRBD1. CDR1 is SGHAT and CDR2 is FQNNGV in the germline V gene. The CDR3 length is 14 residues. The V segment lost 6 bases and the J segment 8 bases; nucleotides outside the gene matches: 8. CDR3 residues: CASSFGQGGGELFF. The CDR3 coding sequence is TGTGCCAGCAGTTTCGGACAGGGCGGGGGGGAGCTGTTTTTT.

This clonotype has ten or more counts. The chain links TRBV20-1 to TRBJ2-5; 11 bases fit TRBD2. V shed 0 bases, J shed 4 bases, and the junction held 4 bases outside the gene matches. CDR1 and CDR2 from the germline V gene are DFQATT and SNEGSKA (reference sequence). The CDR3 contains 15 residues. The CDR3, as DNA: TGCAGTGCTAGAGACGTAGCGGGAGGGGGAGAGACCCAGTACTTC. This codes for CSARDVAGGGETQYF.

This clonotype came up a few times. This chain connects TRBV6-2 or TRBV6-3 to TRBJ2-7, with 7 bases aligning to TRBD1. J gave up 5 bases and V 2 bases, and 9 bases lay outside the gene matches. CDR1 is MNHEY and CDR2 is SVGEGT in the germline V gene. This CDR3 comprises 15 residues. Written as DNA, the CDR3 is TGTGCCAGCAGTTACGTCGACAGGGTAGTTGACGAGCAGTACTTC. Translated, it gives CASSYVDRVVDEQYF.

This clonotype was detected a few times. This chain links TRBV6-1 with TRBJ2-4; possibly TRBD2 for D (5 bases). The CDR3 is 16 residues long. The V end lost 5 bases, the J end lost 0 bases, and 14 bases lay between the germline ends. Germline CDR1 MNHNS, CDR2 SASEGT. The CDR3: CASSPGSPLAKNIQYF. CDR3 DNA: TGTGCCAGCAGTCCGGGATCTCCCTTAGCCAAAAACATTCAGTACTTC.

This clonotype has at least ten counts. V usage is TRBV27 and J usage is TRBJ1-1; possibly TRBD1 for D (5 bases). The CDR3 runs 14 residues. The germline CDR1 and CDR2 sequences are MNHEY and SMNVEV (reference sequence). V dropped 0 bases and J dropped 3 bases, with 8 bases sitting between them. In DNA form, the CDR3 reads TGTGCCAGCAGTTTATCGGGGGTATACACTGAAGCTTTCTTT. Its translation: CASSLSGVYTEAFF.

This clonotype occurred many times. J is TRBJ1-2 and V is TRBV27; TRBD1 is a possible D gene (6 bases). CDR3 length equals 14 residues. Trimming stripped 8 bases from V and 6 bases from J, with 19 bases between. From germline, CDR1 is MNHEY and CDR2 SMNVEV (reference sequence). Here the CDR3 DNA reads TGTGCCAGCGGGACCTTCGCACAGGGAGATGGCTACACCTTC. This translates into CASGTFAQGDGYTF.

This clonotype came up a few times. The gene calls are TRBV30 and TRBJ2-4; D gene ambiguous. The CDR3 spans 13 residues. The germline V and J ends were trimmed by 5 bases and 4 bases, with 12 bases remaining between them. CDR1 GTSNPN and CDR2 SVGIG come from the germline V gene (reference sequence). The CDR3 DNA is TGTGCCTGGGCGAGGTCAGCAAAAAACATTCAGTACTTC. Translating gives CAWARSAKNIQYF.

On this clonotype itself: An end of the junction does not agree with germline; a read error may underlie this. This sequence joins TRBV2 and TRBJ2-5, with a weak D call TRBD2 (5 bases). CDR3 size: 13 residues. Germline assignment: CDR1 SNHLY and CDR2 FYNNEI. The CDR3 reads CASMQAGEETKYF. The DNA for the CDR3 is TGTGCCAGCATGCAGGCCGGGGAAGAGACCAAGTACTTC.

The chain recombines TRBV3-1 with TRBJ1-2; the match to TRBD1 covers 7 bases. The CDR3 has 14 amino acids. Germline assignment: CDR1 LGHDT and CDR2 YNNKEL (reference sequence). V shed 5 bases and J 8 bases; nucleotides not matched to a gene: 11. The CDR3 DNA sequence: TGTGCCAGCAGCTTCCCACAGGGGAAACGAGGCTACACCTTC. Translating gives CASSFPQGKRGYTF.

The V call is TRBV18, the J call TRBJ1-2; D gene uncertain. CDR3 length equals 16 residues. V lost 5 bases, J lost 1 base, and 17 bases lay in between. CDR1 KGHSH and CDR2 LQKENI come from the germline V gene. CDR3 protein: CASSSSRTSVNYGYTF. CDR3 sequence (DNA): TGTGCCAGCTCATCCTCACGGACCTCCGTTAACTATGGCTACACCTTC.

A few counts support this clonotype. V and J are TRBV29-1 and TRBJ2-5; D not certain. This CDR3 is 12 amino acids long. From germline, CDR1 is SQVTM and CDR2 ANQGSEA. Trimming took 6 bases from V and 5 from J, leaving 13 bases between them. Here the CDR3 reads CSVLDGLETQYF. DNA of the CDR3: TGCAGCGTCCTGGACGGCCTGGAGACCCAGTACTTC. The full variable domain, with the rest looked up from reference TRBV29-1 and TRBJ2-5, is SAVISQKPSRDICQRGTSLTIQCQVDSQVTMMFWYRQQPGQSLTLIATANQGSEATYESGFVIDKFPISRPNLTFSTLTVSNMSPEDSSIYLCSVLDGLETQYFGPGTRLLVL.

This clonotype was picked up many times. The chain links TRBV6-1 to TRBJ1-2; the match to TRBD1 covers 7 bases. Trimming removed 2 bases from V and 2 bases from J; junction bases left unmatched: 5. Germline V lookup: CDR1 MNHNS, CDR2 SASEGT. The CDR3 has 15 residues. The CDR3 DNA is TGTGCCAGCAGTGAACCCTCACAGGGGAACTATGGCTACACCTTC. Protein sequence: CASSEPSQGNYGYTF.

V and J are TRBV6-1 and TRBJ1-1; the D is unclear. Deletions cut 2 bases from V and 1 base from J, with 8 bases between. The germline V gene has CDR1 MNHNS and CDR2 SASEGT. This CDR3 comprises 14 residues. The CDR3 DNA sequence: TGTGCCAGCAGTGAAATTGGTGGGAACACTGAAGCTTTCTTT. This codes for CASSEIGGNTEAFF.

The chain carries TRBV2 and TRBJ1-1; D is possibly TRBD1 (5 bases). The germline CDR1 and CDR2 sequences are SNHLY and FYNNEI. The CDR3 is 17 residues long. V shed 5 bases and J shed 3 bases, with 22 bases lying between them. The CDR3 region has the DNA TGTGCCAGCAGTCCTGCTTTCGGGACTAGAAGGGACACTGAAGCTTTCTTT. This codes for CASSPAFGTRRDTEAFF. Full variable domain (missing parts from reference TRBV2 and TRBJ1-1): EPEVTQTPSHQVTQMGQEVILRCVPISNHLYFYWYRQILGQKVEFLVSFYNNEISEKSEIFDDQFSVERPDGSNFTLKIRSTKLEDSAMYFCASSPAFGTRRDTEAFFGQGTRLTVV.

This clonotype was recorded at least ten times. J is TRBJ2-7 and V is TRBV7-2, with D perhaps matching TRBD1 or TRBD2 (5 bases each). Germline V CDR1 and CDR2: SGHTA, FQGNSA. V lost 3 bases and J 0 bases, leaving 15 bases between the germline ends. CDR3 length: 16 residues. The CDR3 region has the DNA TGTGCCAGCAGCTTGCCGGGACGGATAAGCTCCTACGAGCAGTACTTC. It translates to CASSLPGRISSYEQYF.

V usage is TRBV10-3 and J usage is TRBJ2-5; 7 positions agree with TRBD2. The ends lost 5 bases at V and 2 bases at J; junction bases unmatched: 2. The CDR3 runs 13 residues. CDR1 and CDR2 (germline): ENHRY, SYGVKD. This chain's CDR3 is CAISQRGQETQYF. CDR3 nucleotides: TGTGCCATCAGTCAGCGGGGTCAAGAGACCCAGTACTTC.

Regarding this clonotype: This may be a read error: a much more frequent sequence differs by one nucleotide. No conserved phenylalanine or tryptophan ends this CDR3, so it is likely a read error. The chain is built from TRBV11-2 and TRBJ2-7, with a tentative D call TRBD2 (6 bases). The V gene's germline CDR1 is SGHAT and CDR2 FQNNGV. The CDR3 covers 17 residues. Trimming removed 0 bases from V and 8 bases from J, with 23 bases in between. The CDR3 region has the DNA TGTGCCAGCAGCTTAGATCTTTGGACGGGGGTACAAGATAAGCAGTACTAC. Its translation is CASSLDLWTGVQDKQYY.

This sequence joins TRBV6-2 or TRBV6-3 and TRBJ1-1; D gene uncertain. Trimming cost V 8 bases and J 1 base, with 8 bases left between them. This CDR3 is built from 12 residues. From germline, CDR1 is MNHEY and CDR2 SVGEGT. CDR3 coding DNA: TGTGCCAGCGTTTCAGGGAACACTGAAGCTTTCTTT. Protein: CASVSGNTEAFF.

This clonotype was observed many times. This rearrangement joins TRBV14 to TRBJ1-1; tentatively, D is TRBD1 (5 bases). The germline V gene encodes CDR1 SGHDN and CDR2 FVKESK. CDR3 length equals 16 residues. V was clipped by 7 bases and J by 4 bases, with 22 bases between them. DNA of the CDR3: TGTGCCAGCACCGCGACTAGGACAAAGGTGGGCACTGAAGCTTTCTTT. It specifies CASTATRTKVGTEAFF.

The chain recombines TRBV19 with TRBJ1-5; 7 bases align to TRBD1. The ends lost 1 base at V and 4 bases at J; junction bases unmatched: 10. Germline loops: CDR1 LNHDA, CDR2 SQIVND (reference sequence). The CDR3 runs to 17 residues. The CDR3 DNA follows: TGTGCCAGTAGTATAGGTTGGACACAGGGGCTGAATCAGCCCCAGCATTTT. Translating it yields CASSIGWTQGLNQPQHF. The complete variable domain, with remaining parts taken from reference TRBV19 and TRBJ1-5, reads DGGITQSPKYLFRKEGQNVTLSCEQNLNHDAMYWYRQDPGQGLRLIYYSQIVNDFQKGDIAEGYSVSREKKESFPLTVTSAQKNPTAFYLCASSIGWTQGLNQPQHFGDGTRLSIL.

This clonotype was seen many times. The rearrangement links TRBV6-1 to TRBJ1-3, with TRBD1 as a possible D gene (5 bases). The CDR3 totals 15 residues. Germline CDR1 and CDR2: MNHNS and SASEGT. The V gene lost 6 bases and the J gene lost 0 bases, with 12 bases spanning the gap. CDR3 amino acids: CASSPGADSGNTIYF. The CDR3 DNA is TGTGCCAGCAGCCCCGGGGCCGACTCTGGAAACACCATATATTTT.

This clonotype was recorded at least ten times. The chain joins TRBV4-2 to TRBJ1-6; 9 bases map to TRBD1. The CDR3 totals 14 residues. Germline V lookup: CDR1 LGHNA, CDR2 YNFKEQ. The V gene end was trimmed by 4 bases and the J gene end by 7 bases; junction bases not matched to a gene: 2. CDR3 region: CASSRDRDNSPLHF. CDR3 bases: TGTGCCAGCAGCCGGGACAGGGACAATTCACCCCTCCACTTT.